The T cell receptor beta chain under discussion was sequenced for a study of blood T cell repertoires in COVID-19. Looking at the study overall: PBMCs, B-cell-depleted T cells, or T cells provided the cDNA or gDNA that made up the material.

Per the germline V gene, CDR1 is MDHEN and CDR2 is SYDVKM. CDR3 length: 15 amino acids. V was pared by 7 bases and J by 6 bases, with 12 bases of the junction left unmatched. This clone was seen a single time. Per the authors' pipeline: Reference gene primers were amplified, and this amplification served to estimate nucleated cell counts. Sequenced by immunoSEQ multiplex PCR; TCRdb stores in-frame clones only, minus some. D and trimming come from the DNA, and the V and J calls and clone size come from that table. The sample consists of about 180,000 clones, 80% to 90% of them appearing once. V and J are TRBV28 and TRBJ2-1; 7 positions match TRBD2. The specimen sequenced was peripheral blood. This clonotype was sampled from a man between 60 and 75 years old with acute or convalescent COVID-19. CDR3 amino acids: CASTSGGTKGNEQFF. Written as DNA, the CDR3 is TGTGCCAGCACCAGCGGCGGGACTAAGGGCAATGAGCAGTTCTTC. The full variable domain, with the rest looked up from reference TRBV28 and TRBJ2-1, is DVKVTQSSRYLVKRTGEKVFLECVQDMDHENMFWYRQDPGLGLRLIYFSYDVKMKEKGDIPEGYSVSREKKERFSLILESASTNQTSMYLCASTSGGTKGNEQFFGPGTRLTVL.